These 31 T cell receptor beta chains share one sample of origin, sequenced in a study of T cell responses to AZD1222 COVID-19 vaccine. The repertoire was sequenced with immunoSEQ multiplex PCR; TCRdb's copy has only in-frame clones and lacks some. The data contain tens of thousands of clones, about 86% of them singletons. The specimen comprised peripheral blood, sampled on day 0 of MenACWY control vaccination. The receptors derive from an adult in good health.

The chain has TRBV6-5 and TRBJ1-4; D is undetermined. V gave up 6 bases and J gave up 8 bases, with 16 bases separating them. This CDR3 has 14 amino acids. Germline V gene lookup returns CDR1 MNHEY and CDR2 SVGAGI. The CDR3 here is CASRPGPGGEKLFF. The DNA of the CDR3 is TGTGCCAGCAGACCCGGGCCCGGAGGAGAAAAACTGTTTTTT.

The chain carries TRBV19 and TRBJ1-5; D might be TRBD1 (5 bases). V was clipped by 5 bases and J by 4 bases, with 15 bases between them. CDR3 length: 15 amino acids. Germline assignment: CDR1 LNHDA and CDR2 SQIVND (reference sequence). This CDR3 reads CASSLPGYRNQPQHF. In DNA, the CDR3 is TGTGCCAGTAGTCTCCCAGGGTATCGGAATCAGCCCCAGCATTTT.

The gene calls are TRBV5-6 and TRBJ2-1; TRBD2 matches 13 bases. The CDR3 runs 15 residues. The V gene end was trimmed by 3 bases and the J gene end by 6 bases; junction bases not matched to a gene: 3. CDR1 is SGHDT and CDR2 is YYEEEE in the germline V gene. CDR3 loop: CASSWGLAGPNEQFF. In nucleotides, the CDR3 is TGTGCCAGCAGCTGGGGACTAGCGGGGCCCAATGAGCAGTTCTTC.

The gene calls are TRBV4-3 and TRBJ1-1; weak D call: TRBD1 (5 bases). Germline-derived CDR1 and CDR2 are LGHNA and YSLEER. V was trimmed by 3 bases and J by 7 bases, leaving 12 bases between them. There are 13 residues in the CDR3. As DNA, the CDR3 is TGCGCCAGCAGCCAGGCCCGACAGAGTGAAGCTTTCTTT. It yields the protein CASSQARQSEAFF.

This chain links TRBV2 with TRBJ2-5; 9 positions match TRBD2. The junction had 7 bases not matched to a gene; V was cut back by 6 bases and J by 2 bases. The CDR3 length is 15 residues. Germline V lookup: CDR1 SNHLY, CDR2 FYNNEI. CDR3 amino acids: CASSRLRGGQETQYF. The CDR3 coding sequence is TGTGCCAGCAGCAGACTGCGGGGGGGTCAAGAGACCCAGTACTTC.

The chain joins TRBV11-2 to TRBJ2-1; D is ambiguous. Germline V gene lookup returns CDR1 SGHAT and CDR2 FQNNGV. The CDR3 runs 14 residues. Between the trimmed V and J ends, which lost 3 bases and 8 bases, there was a span of 14 bases. The CDR3 sequence is CASSFRTARDEQFF. In nucleotides, the CDR3 is TGTGCCAGCAGCTTCCGGACCGCTCGGGATGAGCAGTTCTTC.

CDR3 in amino acids: CASSFTGLPAFF. CDR3 nucleotides: TGTGCCAGCAGTTTTACAGGCCTGCCAGCTTTCTTT. V and J are TRBV6-6 and TRBJ1-1, with D maybe TRBD1 (5 bases). The CDR3 has 12 amino acids. V lost 4 bases and J lost 10, with 13 bases in between. Germline V gene sequence: CDR1 MNHNY, CDR2 SVGAGI (reference sequence).

V and J are TRBV29-1 and TRBJ2-3; D gene uncertain. CDR1 and CDR2 from the germline V gene are SQVTM and ANQGSEA. V shed 7 bases and J shed 2 bases, with 10 bases lying between them. The CDR3 sequence is 12 residues long. The CDR3 here is CSAEKYTDTQYF. The CDR3, as DNA: TGCAGCGCCGAGAAGTACACAGATACGCAGTATTTT.

The CDR3 protein is CASSPWTSGAYNEQFF. DNA for the CDR3: TGTGCCAGCAGCCCATGGACTAGCGGGGCCTACAATGAGCAGTTCTTC. V and J are TRBV7-9 and TRBJ2-1, with TRBD2 matching over 12 bases. This CDR3 region has 16 residues. Germline CDR1 is SEHNR and CDR2 is FQNEAQ (reference sequence). V was pared by 5 bases and J by 2 bases, with 4 bases of the junction left unmatched.

The chain has TRBV9 and TRBJ2-7, with D tentatively TRBD1 or TRBD2 (6 bases each). This CDR3 comprises 14 residues. Germline-derived CDR1 and CDR2 are SGDLS and YYNGEE. Trimming left V 3 bases short and J 4 bases short, with 14 bases between. The CDR3 coding sequence is TGTGCCAGCAGCGGGGGGGCATCCCGATACGAGCAGTACTTC. It translates to CASSGGASRYEQYF.

The chain links TRBV5-4 to TRBJ1-2; 11 nucleotides line up with TRBD1. Germline CDR1 SGHNT, CDR2 YYREEE (reference sequence). The CDR3 extends over 16 amino acids. J lost 3 bases, V lost 4 bases, and 8 bases had no gene match. The CDR3 coding sequence is TGTGCCAGCAGCGGTAGGACAGGGGGCTATTACTATGGCTACACCTTC. Its translation: CASSGRTGGYYYGYTF.

A single count supports this clone. The chain links TRBV30 to TRBJ1-6, with D possibly matching TRBD1 (6 bases). Per the germline V gene, CDR1 is GTSNPN and CDR2 is SVGIG (reference sequence). The CDR3 is 14 residues long. V was cut by 4 bases and J by 7 bases, with 14 bases left in between. This CDR3 is CAWTRGQTNSPLHF. The CDR3, as DNA: TGTGCCTGGACCCGAGGACAGACAAATTCACCCCTCCACTTT.

CDR3 sequence (DNA): TGTGCCAGCAGCTTGGATGGCTACACCTTC. It is translated as CASSLDGYTF. The chain links TRBV7-9 to TRBJ1-2; D gene uncertain. The CDR3 spans 10 residues. V lost 3 bases to trimming and J lost 6 bases, with 2 bases between them. Germline lookup yields CDR1 SEHNR and CDR2 FQNEAQ (reference sequence).

The chain combines TRBV19 with TRBJ2-1, with 8 bases identical to TRBD2. CDR1 and CDR2 (germline): LNHDA, SQIVND (reference sequence). V was pared by 0 bases and J by 4 bases, with 11 bases of the junction left unmatched. CDR3 length: 18 amino acids. CDR3 residues: CASSIDKGAGATYNEQFF. CDR3 sequence (DNA): TGTGCCAGTAGTATAGATAAGGGAGCGGGGGCTACTTACAATGAGCAGTTCTTC.

The chain carries TRBV29-1 and TRBJ1-1; D uncertain. The germline V gene has CDR1 SQVTM and CDR2 ANQGSEA. This CDR3 contains 13 residues. The germline V and J ends were trimmed by 6 bases and 5 bases, with 16 bases remaining between them. The CDR3 bases are TGCAGCGTCGGTCTGGGTGCTCTAACTGAAGCTTTCTTT. Residues: CSVGLGALTEAFF.

V and J are TRBV5-1 and TRBJ1-3; D not resolved. The CDR3 spans 12 residues. Between the trimmed V and J ends, which lost 4 bases and 6 bases, there was a span of 8 bases. CDR1 SGHRS and CDR2 YFSETQ come from the germline V gene. CDR3: CASSPDQNTIYF. The CDR3 nucleotides read TGCGCCAGCAGCCCGGATCAAAACACCATATATTTT.

The V call is TRBV14, the J call TRBJ2-1; TRBD1 agrees at 10 bases. Germline values: CDR1 SGHDN, CDR2 FVKESK. CDR3 length: 16 amino acids. V shed 1 base, J shed 7 bases, and the junction held 7 bases outside the gene matches. CDR3 region: CASSQVGQGVWNEQFF. CDR3 in DNA: TGTGCCAGCAGCCAAGTAGGACAGGGGGTTTGGAATGAGCAGTTCTTC. The full variable domain, rest sourced from reference TRBV14 and TRBJ2-1, is EAGVTQFPSHSVIEKGQTVTLRCDPISGHDNLYWYRRVMGKEIKFLLHFVKESKQDESGMPNNRFLAERTGGTYSTLKVQPAELEDSGVYFCASSQVGQGVWNEQFFGPGTRLTVL.

This clone was counted a single time. V usage is TRBV6-1 and J usage is TRBJ1-5; D is ambiguous. Trimming cost V 5 bases and J 0 bases, with 11 bases left between them. Germline values: CDR1 MNHNS, CDR2 SASEGT. The CDR3 totals 15 residues. The CDR3 DNA sequence: TGTGCCAGCAGTAAGGACGGCCTTAGCAATCAGCCCCAGCATTTT. This codes for CASSKDGLSNQPQHF.

The chain recombines TRBV6-4 with TRBJ1-2, with TRBD1 identical over 11 bases. The CDR3 runs 13 residues. Trimming removed 6 bases from V and 6 bases from J; junction bases left unmatched: 3. Germline loops: CDR1 MRHNA, CDR2 SNTAGT. CDR3 residues: CASRGQGADGYTF. CDR3 bases: TGTGCCAGCAGAGGACAGGGGGCTGATGGCTACACCTTC.

The V gene is TRBV6-6, the J gene TRBJ1-5, with D possibly being TRBD1 (5 bases). The CDR3 length is 13 residues. The germline CDR1 and CDR2 sequences are MNHNY and SVGAGI (reference sequence). The V end was cut by 4 bases, the J end by 5 bases, with 9 bases between. CDR3: CASSSGVDQPQHF. The CDR3 DNA is TGTGCCAGCAGTTCGGGGGTAGATCAGCCCCAGCATTTT.

The chain uses TRBV19 and TRBJ1-2, with D perhaps TRBD1 (5 bases). Trimming shortened V by 7 bases and J by 0 bases, and 12 bases separated the two germline ends. There are 14 residues in the CDR3. Germline-derived CDR1 and CDR2 are LNHDA and SQIVND (reference sequence). DNA of the CDR3: TGTGCCAGTAAGGATGGGGGACCTAACTATGGCTACACCTTC. Residues: CASKDGGPNYGYTF.

The rearrangement uses TRBV15 and TRBJ1-2; D is uncertain. The CDR3 loop spans 15 amino acids. Trimming pared 0 bases from V and 0 bases from J, leaving 8 bases between. From germline, CDR1 is LNHNV and CDR2 YYDKDF (reference sequence). In DNA form, the CDR3 reads TGTGCCACCAGCAGAGATCCTACAGCTAACTATGGCTACACCTTC. Translated, it gives CATSRDPTANYGYTF.

The gene calls are TRBV4-3 and TRBJ2-3; possible D gene TRBD2, 5 bases. This CDR3 has 13 residues. The ends were cut back, 0 bases at V and 6 bases at J, with 7 bases in the middle. CDR1 is LGHNA and CDR2 is YSLEER in the germline V gene. Written as DNA, the CDR3 is TGCGCCAGCAGCCAAGATGTAGCGGATACGCAGTATTTT. Its protein product is CASSQDVADTQYF.

The chain combines TRBV7-2 with TRBJ1-3, with D hard to call. V was shortened by 4 bases and J by 4 bases, with 8 bases between the two germline ends. Germline V gives CDR1 SGHTA, CDR2 FQGNSA. The CDR3 runs to 13 residues. In DNA, the CDR3 is TGTGCCAGCAGCTCCCGGCACGGAAACACCATATATTTT. As protein: CASSSRHGNTIYF.

The chain carries TRBV19 and TRBJ1-5; D is unclear. V was cut by 7 bases and J by 6 bases, with 25 bases left in between. Per germline, CDR1 LNHDA and CDR2 SQIVND (reference sequence). The CDR3 is 17 residues long. CDR3: CASTRMGGLLAGQPQHF. The CDR3 DNA reads TGTGCCAGTACCAGGATGGGAGGACTTTTGGCGGGTCAGCCCCAGCATTTT.

This sequence joins TRBV5-1 and TRBJ1-1, with D unclear. CDR3 length: 16 amino acids. V lost 0 bases and J 0 bases, leaving 12 bases between the germline ends. CDR1 and CDR2 (germline): SGHRS, YFSETQ. CDR3 in amino acids: CASSLDSATMNTEAFF. The CDR3, as DNA: TGCGCCAGCAGCTTGGATTCCGCCACCATGAACACTGAAGCTTTCTTT.

The table lists this clone with a count of one. The chain couples TRBV20-1 to TRBJ2-3; 7 bases align to TRBD2. Germline CDR1 DFQATT, CDR2 SNEGSKA (reference sequence). The ends lost 3 bases at V and 2 bases at J; junction bases unmatched: 5. The CDR3 runs to 14 residues. The CDR3 DNA reads TGCAGTGCTAGTCGGGCGGGAGACACAGATACGCAGTATTTT. Translation gives CSASRAGDTDTQYF.

The gene calls are TRBV7-2 and TRBJ1-1; D call uncertain. Trimming stripped 5 bases from V and 7 bases from J, with 17 bases between. Looked up from germline, CDR1 is SGHTA and CDR2 is FQGNSA. CDR3 length: 14 residues. CDR3 residues: CASSDYKSTGEAFF. The DNA of the CDR3 is TGTGCCAGCAGCGACTACAAGAGTACCGGTGAAGCTTTCTTT. Looking up the rest from reference TRBV7-2 and TRBJ1-1 gives the full variable domain: GAGVSQSPSNKVTEKGKDVELRCDPISGHTALYWYRQSLGQGLEFLIYFQGNSAPDKSGLPSDRFSAERTGGSVSTLTIQRTQQEDSAVYLCASSDYKSTGEAFFGQGTRLTVV.

This clone appeared a few times. The chain has TRBV20-1 and TRBJ2-7; D possibly corresponds to TRBD1 (6 bases). Per the germline V gene, CDR1 is DFQATT and CDR2 is SNEGSKA (reference sequence). The CDR3 is 11 residues long. V was trimmed by 4 bases and J by 3 bases, leaving 7 bases between them. Written as DNA, the CDR3 is TGCAGTGCTACAGGGGACTACGAGCAGTACTTC. Protein: CSATGDYEQYF.

This chain links TRBV5-1 with TRBJ1-2; TRBD1 matches at 9 bases. The V segment lost 0 bases and the J segment 7 bases; nucleotides outside the gene matches: 4. The CDR3 sequence is 14 residues long. The germline V gene has CDR1 SGHRS and CDR2 YFSETQ. CDR3 amino acids: CASSLEGQGSGYTF. The CDR3 nucleotides are TGCGCCAGCAGCTTGGAGGGACAGGGCTCTGGCTACACCTTC.

The chain employs TRBV9 and TRBJ2-3, with 13 bases identical to TRBD2. Germline loops: CDR1 SGDLS, CDR2 YYNGEE. V shed 0 bases and J 7 bases; nucleotides not matched to a gene: 2. This CDR3 is built from 15 residues. CDR3 sequence: CASSVGLAGGHTQYF. The CDR3 DNA reads as TGTGCCAGCAGCGTAGGACTAGCGGGGGGTCATACGCAGTATTTT.